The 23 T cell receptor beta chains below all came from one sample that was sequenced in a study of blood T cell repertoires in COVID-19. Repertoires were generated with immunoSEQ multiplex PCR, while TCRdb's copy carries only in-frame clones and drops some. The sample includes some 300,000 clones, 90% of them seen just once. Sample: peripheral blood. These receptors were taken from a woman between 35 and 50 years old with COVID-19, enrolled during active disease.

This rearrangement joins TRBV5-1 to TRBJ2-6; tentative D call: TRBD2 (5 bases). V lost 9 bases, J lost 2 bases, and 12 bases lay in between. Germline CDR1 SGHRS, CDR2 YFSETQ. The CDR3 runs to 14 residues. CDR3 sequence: CATYGEPGANVLTF. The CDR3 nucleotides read TGCGCCACCTACGGGGAACCTGGGGCCAACGTCCTGACTTTC.

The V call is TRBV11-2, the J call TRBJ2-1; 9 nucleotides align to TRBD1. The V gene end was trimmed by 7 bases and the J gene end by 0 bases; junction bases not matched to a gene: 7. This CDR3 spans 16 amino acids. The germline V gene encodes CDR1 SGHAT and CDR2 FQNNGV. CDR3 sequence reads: CASTQDRGSSYNEQFF. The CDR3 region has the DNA TGTGCCAGCACCCAAGACAGGGGGAGCTCCTACAATGAGCAGTTCTTC.

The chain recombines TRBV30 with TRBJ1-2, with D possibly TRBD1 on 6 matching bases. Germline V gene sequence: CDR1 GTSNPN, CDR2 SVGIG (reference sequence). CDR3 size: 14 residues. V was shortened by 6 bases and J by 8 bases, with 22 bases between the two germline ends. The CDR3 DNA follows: TGTGCCTGCTCTATCAAGGGGGAGAGAGGAGGCTACACCTTC. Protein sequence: CACSIKGERGGYTF.

The CDR3 region has the DNA TGCGCCAGCAGCACCCAGGGGGCTGGCACAGATACGCAGTATTTT. Translation gives CASSTQGAGTDTQYF. The chain carries TRBV4-3 and TRBJ2-3; the match to TRBD1 covers 8 bases. The ends lost 5 bases at V and 1 base at J; junction bases unmatched: 5. The germline V gene encodes CDR1 LGHNA and CDR2 YSLEER. The CDR3 extends over 15 amino acids.

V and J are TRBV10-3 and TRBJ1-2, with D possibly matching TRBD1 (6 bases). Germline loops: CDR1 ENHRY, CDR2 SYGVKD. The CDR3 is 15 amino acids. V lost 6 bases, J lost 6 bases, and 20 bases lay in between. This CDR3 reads CAISTRFEGVDGYTF. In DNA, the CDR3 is TGTGCCATCAGCACCCGCTTCGAGGGGGTGGATGGCTACACCTTC.

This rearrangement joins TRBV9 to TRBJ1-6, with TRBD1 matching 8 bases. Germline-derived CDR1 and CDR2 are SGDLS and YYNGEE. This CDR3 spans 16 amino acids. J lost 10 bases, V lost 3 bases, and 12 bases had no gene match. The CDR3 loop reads CASSESPSGGDSPLHF. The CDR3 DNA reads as TGTGCCAGCAGCGAGTCGCCGTCAGGGGGCGACTCACCCCTCCACTTT.

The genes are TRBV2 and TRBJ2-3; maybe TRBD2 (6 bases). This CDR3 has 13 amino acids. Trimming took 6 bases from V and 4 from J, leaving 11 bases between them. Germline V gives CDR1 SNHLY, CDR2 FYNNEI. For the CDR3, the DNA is TGTGCCAGCAGGCGACTAGAGGCAGATACGCAGTATTTT. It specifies CASRRLEADTQYF.

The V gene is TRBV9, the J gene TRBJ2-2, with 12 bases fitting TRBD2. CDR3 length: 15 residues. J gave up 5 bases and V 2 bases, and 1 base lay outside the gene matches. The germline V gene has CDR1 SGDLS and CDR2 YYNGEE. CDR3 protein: CASSVGLAGTGELFF. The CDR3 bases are TGTGCCAGCAGCGTCGGACTAGCGGGAACCGGGGAGCTGTTTTTT.

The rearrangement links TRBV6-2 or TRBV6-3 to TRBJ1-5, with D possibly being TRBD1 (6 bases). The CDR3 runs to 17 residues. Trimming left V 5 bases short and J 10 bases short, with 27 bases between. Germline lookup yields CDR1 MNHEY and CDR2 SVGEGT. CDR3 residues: CASSRRGATPPLIPQHF. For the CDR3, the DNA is TGTGCCAGCAGTCGGCGGGGGGCCACTCCACCTCTTATACCCCAGCATTTT.

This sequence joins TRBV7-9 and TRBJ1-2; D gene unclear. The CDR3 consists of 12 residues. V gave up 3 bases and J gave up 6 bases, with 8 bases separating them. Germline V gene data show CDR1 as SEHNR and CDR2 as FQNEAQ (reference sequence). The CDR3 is CASSFQAHGYTF. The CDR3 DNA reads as TGTGCCAGCAGCTTTCAAGCTCATGGCTACACCTTC.

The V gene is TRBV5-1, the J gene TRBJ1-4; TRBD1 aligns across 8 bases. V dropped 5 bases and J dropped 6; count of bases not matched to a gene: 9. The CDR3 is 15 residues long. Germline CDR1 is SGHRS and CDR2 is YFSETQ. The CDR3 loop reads CASRPTGGGYEKLFF. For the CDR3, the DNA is TGCGCCAGCAGGCCCACAGGGGGTGGGTATGAAAAACTGTTTTTT.

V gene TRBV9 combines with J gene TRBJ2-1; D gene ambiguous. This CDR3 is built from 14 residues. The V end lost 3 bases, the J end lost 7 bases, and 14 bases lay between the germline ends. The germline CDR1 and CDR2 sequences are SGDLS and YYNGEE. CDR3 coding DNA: TGTGCCAGCAGCGACCCCCGTTGGGCTAATGAGCAGTTCTTC. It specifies CASSDPRWANEQFF.

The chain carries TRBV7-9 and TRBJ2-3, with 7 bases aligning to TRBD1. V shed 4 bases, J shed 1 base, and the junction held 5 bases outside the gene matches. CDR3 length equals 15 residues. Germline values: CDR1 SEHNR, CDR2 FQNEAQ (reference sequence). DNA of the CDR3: TGTGCCAGCAGCTCGACAGGGTTCGGCACAGATACGCAGTATTTT. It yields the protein CASSSTGFGTDTQYF.

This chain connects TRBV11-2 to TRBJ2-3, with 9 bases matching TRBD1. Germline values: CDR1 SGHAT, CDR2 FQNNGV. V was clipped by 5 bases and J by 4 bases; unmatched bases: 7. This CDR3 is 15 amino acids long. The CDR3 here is CASSRTGAGPDTQYF. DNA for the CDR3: TGTGCCAGCAGCCGGACAGGGGCCGGACCAGATACGCAGTATTTT.

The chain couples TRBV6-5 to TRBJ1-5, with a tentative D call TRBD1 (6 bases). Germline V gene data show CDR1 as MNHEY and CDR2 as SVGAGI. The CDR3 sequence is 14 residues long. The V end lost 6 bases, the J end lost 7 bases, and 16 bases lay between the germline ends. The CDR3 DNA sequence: TGTGCCAGCAGCCCATCAGGGGAAGGACAGCCCCAGCATTTT. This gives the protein CASSPSGEGQPQHF.

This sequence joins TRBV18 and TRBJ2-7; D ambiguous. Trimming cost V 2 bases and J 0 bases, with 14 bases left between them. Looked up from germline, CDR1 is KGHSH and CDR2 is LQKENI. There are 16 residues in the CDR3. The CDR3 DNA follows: TGTGCCAGCTCACCAGAAGGCGGTTTGATCTCCTACGAGCAGTACTTC. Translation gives CASSPEGGLISYEQYF.

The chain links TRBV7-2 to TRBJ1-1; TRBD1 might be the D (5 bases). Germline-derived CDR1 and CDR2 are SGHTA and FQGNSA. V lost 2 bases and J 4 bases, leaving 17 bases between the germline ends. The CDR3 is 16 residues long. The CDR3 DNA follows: TGTGCCAGCAGCTTATATGGGACCAAAGCGGGCACTGAAGCTTTCTTT. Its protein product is CASSLYGTKAGTEAFF.

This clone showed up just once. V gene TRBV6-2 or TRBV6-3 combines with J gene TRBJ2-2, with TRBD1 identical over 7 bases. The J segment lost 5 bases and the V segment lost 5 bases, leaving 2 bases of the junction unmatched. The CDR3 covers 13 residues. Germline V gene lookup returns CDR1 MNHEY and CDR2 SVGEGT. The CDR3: CASSDRVTGELFF. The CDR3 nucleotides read TGTGCCAGCAGTGACAGGGTAACCGGGGAGCTGTTTTTT.

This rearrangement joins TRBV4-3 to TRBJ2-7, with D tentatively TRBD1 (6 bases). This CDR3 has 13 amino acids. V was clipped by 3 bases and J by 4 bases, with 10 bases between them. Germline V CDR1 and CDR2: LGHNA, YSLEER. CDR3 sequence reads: CASSQARGYEQYF. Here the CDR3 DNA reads TGCGCCAGCAGCCAGGCGAGGGGGTACGAGCAGTACTTC.

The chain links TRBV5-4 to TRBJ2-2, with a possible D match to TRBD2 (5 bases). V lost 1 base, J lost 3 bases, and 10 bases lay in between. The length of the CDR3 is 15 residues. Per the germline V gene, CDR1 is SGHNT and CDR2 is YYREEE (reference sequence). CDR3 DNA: TGTGCCAGCAGCTTGCAAGGACTCTACACCGGGGAGCTGTTTTTT. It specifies CASSLQGLYTGELFF.

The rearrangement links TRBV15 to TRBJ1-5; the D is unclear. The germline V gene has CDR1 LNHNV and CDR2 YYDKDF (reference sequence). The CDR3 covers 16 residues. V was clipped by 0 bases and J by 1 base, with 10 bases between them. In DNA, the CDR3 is TGTGCCACCAGCAGAGAACCCCCAGGAAGCAATCAGCCCCAGCATTTT. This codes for CATSREPPGSNQPQHF.

As DNA, the CDR3 is TGTGCCAGCTCACAGGAGGTCAATGAGCAGTTCTTC. This encodes CASSQEVNEQFF. The chain recombines TRBV18 with TRBJ2-1; the D gene is possibly TRBD2 (5 bases). The V end lost 4 bases, the J end lost 6 bases, and 7 bases lay between the germline ends. Germline V gene data show CDR1 as KGHSH and CDR2 as LQKENI. The CDR3 extends over 12 amino acids.

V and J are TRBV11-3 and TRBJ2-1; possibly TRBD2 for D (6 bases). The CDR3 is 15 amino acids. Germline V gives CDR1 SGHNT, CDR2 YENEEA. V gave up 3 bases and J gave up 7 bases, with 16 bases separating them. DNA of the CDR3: TGTGCCAGCAGCTTGGGGTCTAGCGCTAAAAATGAGCAGTTCTTC. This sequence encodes CASSLGSSAKNEQFF.